A selection of T cell receptor beta chains follows, all from one sample in a study of T-cell reconstitution after alpha-beta-depleted transplantation in children. TCRdb reprocessed the PCR reads with MiXCR, giving one entry per CDR3 protein. This table has 190,000 or so distinct CDR3 sequences, about 6.4% appearing once. The input for sequencing was PBMCs from the stem cell graft donor, taken from the stem cell graft. Receptor source: a human donor who donated a stem cell graft to a child with Wiskott-Aldrich syndrome. The CDR3 runs from the conserved cysteine through the conserved F or W. Fields, in order: CDR3 DNA, CDR3 protein, D gene, V gene, J gene, CDR3 length, clone size. The D gene is left open where the match is weak. The listing skips clone size in some rows; elsewhere it reads once, few, many or a size class.

DNA: TGTGCCACCAGTGACCTGCCCAATCAGCCCCAGCATTTT; CDR3: CATSDLPNQPQHF; D: NA; V: TRBV24-1; J: TRBJ1-5; length: 13; size: many
DNA: TGTGCCAGCAGTTACTCCGCCATTAAGGCATCGGGCACCGGGGAGCTGTTTTTT; CDR3: CASSYSAIKASGTGELFF; D: NA; V: TRBV6-5; J: TRBJ2-2; length: 18; size: many
DNA: TGCAGTGCTAGAGAACTGGGGGTAGCTGAAGCTTTCTTT; CDR3: CSARELGVAEAFF; D: NA; V: TRBV20-1; J: TRBJ1-1; length: 13; size: many
DNA: TGCAGTGCTACAGGGGCAGGGGACACTGAAGCTTTCTTT; CDR3: CSATGAGDTEAFF; D: NA; V: TRBV20-1; J: TRBJ1-1; length: 13; size: many
DNA: TGTGCCTGGAGTGATCTATGGCGGTTGGAGGCAGATACGCAGTATTTT; CDR3: CAWSDLWRLEADTQYF; D: NA; V: TRBV30; J: TRBJ2-3; length: 16; size: many
DNA: TGTGCCAGCAGTCTCACCTGGGGGGCGACCGGGGAGCTGTTTTTT; CDR3: CASSLTWGATGELFF; D: NA; V: TRBV6-5; J: TRBJ2-2; length: 15; size: many
DNA: TGTGCCAGCAGCTCCGCGAAGGAGACCCAGTACTTC; CDR3: CASSSAKETQYF; D: NA; V: TRBV11-3; J: TRBJ2-5; length: 12; size: few
DNA: TGTGCCAGCAGTAGAGGGGGCGGGTTACGAGCTTTCTTT; CDR3: CASSRGGGLRAFF; D: TRBD1; V: TRBV25-1; J: TRBJ1-1; length: 13; size: NA
DNA: TGCGCCAGCAGCCAGGATGCTGGGGTTTTGGGGGCTTTCTTT; CDR3: CASSQDAGVLGAFF; D: NA; V: TRBV4-3; J: TRBJ1-1; length: 14; size: many
DNA: TGTGCCAGCTCACCCTTGGGGGGGCGTTTGGGCACTGAAGCTTTCTTT; CDR3: CASSPLGGRLGTEAFF; D: NA; V: TRBV18; J: TRBJ1-1; length: 16; size: NA
DNA: TGTGCCAGCAGCTCCTTCCCGGGGGTAGCGGGAGAGAATGAGCAGTTCTTC; CDR3: CASSSFPGVAGENEQFF; D: TRBD2; V: TRBV7-2; J: TRBJ2-1; length: 17; size: many
DNA: TGTGCCAGCTCACCGCCGGCTGGAAGCAATGAGCAGTTCTTC; CDR3: CASSPPAGSNEQFF; D: NA; V: TRBV18; J: TRBJ2-1; length: 14; size: few
DNA: TGTGCCAGCAGCCGAAGACCAAGCGGGACTGATATAGGGCCAGATACGCAGTATTTT; CDR3: CASSRRPSGTDIGPDTQYF; D: TRBD2; V: TRBV4-2; J: TRBJ2-3; length: 19; size: NA
DNA: TGTGCCAGCAGCTTAAGGGATTCACCCCTCCACTTT; CDR3: CASSLRDSPLHF; D: NA; V: TRBV7-2; J: TRBJ1-6; length: 12; size: many
DNA: TGTGCCAGCATTACTGGACAGGGGATTTTAGCAGATACGCAGTATTTT; CDR3: CASITGQGILADTQYF; D: TRBD1; V: TRBV12-3/TRBV12-4; J: TRBJ2-3; length: 16; size: few
DNA: TGTGCCAGCAGAACCGGGACGGTTAACACCGGGGAGCTGTTTTTT; CDR3: CASRTGTVNTGELFF; D: NA; V: TRBV12-3/TRBV12-4; J: TRBJ2-2; length: 15; size: many
DNA: TGTGCCAGCAGTTCCGGAAAGTTCACCTATAATTCACCCCTCCACTTT; CDR3: CASSSGKFTYNSPLHF; D: NA; V: TRBV28; J: TRBJ1-6; length: 16; size: few
DNA: TGCAGCGTTGCTACTAGTCTCGAGCAGTACTTC; CDR3: CSVATSLEQYF; D: NA; V: TRBV29-1; J: TRBJ2-7; length: 11; size: many
DNA: TGCGCCAGCAGCCAAGATTTAGCACTAGCGGTCCTCAATGAGCAGTTCTTC; CDR3: CASSQDLALAVLNEQFF; D: TRBD2; V: TRBV4-3; J: TRBJ2-1; length: 17; size: many
DNA: TGTGCCAGCAGCCACGAAAATGAGCAGTTCTTC; CDR3: CASSHENEQFF; D: NA; V: TRBV7-9; J: TRBJ2-1; length: 11; size: many
DNA: TGTGCCAGCAGTTTCGGGACACCAAACAATGAGCAGTTCTTC; CDR3: CASSFGTPNNEQFF; D: NA; V: TRBV12-3/TRBV12-4; J: TRBJ2-1; length: 14; size: many
DNA: TGTGCCAGCAGTTACTCGAGGGGGGGGGACACTGAAGCTTTCTTT; CDR3: CASSYSRGGDTEAFF; D: NA; V: TRBV6-5; J: TRBJ1-1; length: 15; size: many